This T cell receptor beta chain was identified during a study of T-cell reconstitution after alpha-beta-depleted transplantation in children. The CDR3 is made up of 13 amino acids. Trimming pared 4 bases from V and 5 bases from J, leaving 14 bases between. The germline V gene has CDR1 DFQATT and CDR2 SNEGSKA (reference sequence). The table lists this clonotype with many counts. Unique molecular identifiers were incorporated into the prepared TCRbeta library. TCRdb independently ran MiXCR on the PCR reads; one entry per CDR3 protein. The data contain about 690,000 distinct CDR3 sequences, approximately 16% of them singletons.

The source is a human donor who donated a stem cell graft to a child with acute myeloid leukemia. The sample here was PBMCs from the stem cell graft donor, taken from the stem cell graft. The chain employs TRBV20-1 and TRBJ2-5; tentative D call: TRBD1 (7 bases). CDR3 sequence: CSATQGGRETQYF. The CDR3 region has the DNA TGCAGTGCTACTCAGGGGGGCCGGGAGACCCAGTACTTC.